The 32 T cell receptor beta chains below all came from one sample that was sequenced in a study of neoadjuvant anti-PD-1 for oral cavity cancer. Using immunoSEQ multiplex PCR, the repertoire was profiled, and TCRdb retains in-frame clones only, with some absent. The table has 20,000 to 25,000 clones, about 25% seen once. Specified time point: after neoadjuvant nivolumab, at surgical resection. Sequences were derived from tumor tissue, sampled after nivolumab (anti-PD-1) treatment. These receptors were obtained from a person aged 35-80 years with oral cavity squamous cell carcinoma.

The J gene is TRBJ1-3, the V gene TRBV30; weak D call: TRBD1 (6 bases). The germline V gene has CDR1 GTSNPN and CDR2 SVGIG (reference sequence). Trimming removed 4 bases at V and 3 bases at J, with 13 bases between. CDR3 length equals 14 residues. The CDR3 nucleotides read TGTGCCTGGACCGTCAGGGGAGGTGGAAACACCATATATTTT. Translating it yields CAWTVRGGGNTIYF.

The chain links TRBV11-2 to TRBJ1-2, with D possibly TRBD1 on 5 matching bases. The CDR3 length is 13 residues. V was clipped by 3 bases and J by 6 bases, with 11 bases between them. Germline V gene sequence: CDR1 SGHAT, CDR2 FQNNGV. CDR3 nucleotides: TGTGCCAGCAGCTTCACCGGGACGGATGGCTACACCTTC. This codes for CASSFTGTDGYTF.

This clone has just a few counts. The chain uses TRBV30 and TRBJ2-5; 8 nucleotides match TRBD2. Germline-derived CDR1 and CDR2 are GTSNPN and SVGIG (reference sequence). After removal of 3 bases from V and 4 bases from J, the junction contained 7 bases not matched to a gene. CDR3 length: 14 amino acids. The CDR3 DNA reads TGTGCCTGGAGCAAAGGACTAGCTGGAGAGACCCAGTACTTC. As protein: CAWSKGLAGETQYF.

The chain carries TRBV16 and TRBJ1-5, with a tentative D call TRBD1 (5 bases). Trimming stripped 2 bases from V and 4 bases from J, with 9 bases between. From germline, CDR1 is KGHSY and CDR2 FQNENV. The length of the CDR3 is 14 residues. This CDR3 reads CASSQMGGNQPQHF. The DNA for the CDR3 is TGTGCCAGCAGCCAAATGGGGGGAAATCAGCCCCAGCATTTT.

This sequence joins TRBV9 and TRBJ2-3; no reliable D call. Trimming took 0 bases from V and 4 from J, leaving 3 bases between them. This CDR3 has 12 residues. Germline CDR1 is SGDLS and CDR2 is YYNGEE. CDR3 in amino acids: CASSVGPDTQYF. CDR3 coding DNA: TGTGCCAGCAGCGTAGGGCCAGATACGCAGTATTTT.

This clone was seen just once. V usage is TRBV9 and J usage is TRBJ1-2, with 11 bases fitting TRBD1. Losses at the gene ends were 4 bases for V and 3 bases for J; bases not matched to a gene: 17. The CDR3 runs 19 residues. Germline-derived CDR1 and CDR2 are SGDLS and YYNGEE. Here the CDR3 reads CASSPGTDRGRVSHYGYTF. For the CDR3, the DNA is TGTGCCAGCAGCCCAGGAACGGACAGGGGGCGGGTTAGTCACTATGGCTACACCTTC. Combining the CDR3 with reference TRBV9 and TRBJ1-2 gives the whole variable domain DSGVTQTPKHLITATGQRVTLRCSPRSGDLSVYWYQQSLDQGLQFLIQYYNGEERAKGNILERFSAQQFPDLHSELNLSSLELGDSALYFCASSPGTDRGRVSHYGYTFGSGTRLTVV.

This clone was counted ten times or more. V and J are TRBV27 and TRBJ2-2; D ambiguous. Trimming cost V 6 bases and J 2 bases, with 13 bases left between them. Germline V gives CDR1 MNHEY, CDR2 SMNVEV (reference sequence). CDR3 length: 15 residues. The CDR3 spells CASRTSGPNTGELFF. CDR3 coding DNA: TGTGCCAGCAGGACTTCAGGACCAAACACCGGGGAGCTGTTTTTT.

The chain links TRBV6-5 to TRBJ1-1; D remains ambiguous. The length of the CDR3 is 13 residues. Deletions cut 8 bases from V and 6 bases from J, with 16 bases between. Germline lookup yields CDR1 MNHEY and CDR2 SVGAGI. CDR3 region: CASGSGPSAEAFF. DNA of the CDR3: TGTGCCAGCGGATCAGGCCCTTCGGCTGAAGCTTTCTTT.

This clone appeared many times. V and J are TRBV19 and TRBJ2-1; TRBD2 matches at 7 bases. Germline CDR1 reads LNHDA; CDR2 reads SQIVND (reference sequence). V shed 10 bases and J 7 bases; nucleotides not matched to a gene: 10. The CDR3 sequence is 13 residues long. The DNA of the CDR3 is TGTGCCACACATGGGGGAGGGAGAAATGAGCAGTTCTTC. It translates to CATHGGGRNEQFF.

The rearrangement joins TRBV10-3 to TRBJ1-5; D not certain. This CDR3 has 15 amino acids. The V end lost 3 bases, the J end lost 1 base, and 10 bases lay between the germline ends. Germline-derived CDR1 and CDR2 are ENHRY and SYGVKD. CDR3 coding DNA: TGTGCCATCAGTGAAAGGAAAGCAAGCAATCAGCCCCAGCATTTT. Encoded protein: CAISERKASNQPQHF.

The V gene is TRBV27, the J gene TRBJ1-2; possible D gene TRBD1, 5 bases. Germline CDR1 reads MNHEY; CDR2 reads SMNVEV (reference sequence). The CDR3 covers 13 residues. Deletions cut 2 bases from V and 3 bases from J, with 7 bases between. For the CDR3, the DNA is TGTGCCAGCAGTTTACAGGGTGACTATGGCTACACCTTC. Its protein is CASSLQGDYGYTF.

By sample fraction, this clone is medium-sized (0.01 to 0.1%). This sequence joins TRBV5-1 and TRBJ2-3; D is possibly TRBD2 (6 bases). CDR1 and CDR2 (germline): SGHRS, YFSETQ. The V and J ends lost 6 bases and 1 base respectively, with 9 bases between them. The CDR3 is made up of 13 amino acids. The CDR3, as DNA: TGCGCCAGCATGAGGGAGGGCACAGATACGCAGTATTTT. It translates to CASMREGTDTQYF. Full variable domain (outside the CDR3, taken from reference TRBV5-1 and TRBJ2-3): KAGVTQTPRYLIKTRGQQVTLSCSPISGHRSVSWYQQTPGQGLQFLFEYFSETQRNKGNFPGRFSGRQFSNSRSEMNVSTLELGDSALYLCASMREGTDTQYFGPGTRLTVL.

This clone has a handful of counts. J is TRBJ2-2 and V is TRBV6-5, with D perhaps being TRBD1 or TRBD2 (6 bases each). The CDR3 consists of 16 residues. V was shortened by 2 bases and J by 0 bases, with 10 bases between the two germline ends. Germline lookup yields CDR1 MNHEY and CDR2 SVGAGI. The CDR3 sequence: CASSYPGGANTGELFF. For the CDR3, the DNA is TGTGCCAGCAGTTACCCCGGGGGCGCGAACACCGGGGAGCTGTTTTTT.

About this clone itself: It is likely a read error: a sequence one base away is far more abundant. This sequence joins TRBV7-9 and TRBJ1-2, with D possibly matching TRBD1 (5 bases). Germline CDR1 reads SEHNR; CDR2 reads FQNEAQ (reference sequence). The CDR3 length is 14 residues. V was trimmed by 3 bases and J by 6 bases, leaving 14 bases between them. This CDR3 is CASSLRSGVNGYTF. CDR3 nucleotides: TGTGCCAGCAGCTTGCGTTCGGGGGTTAATGGCTACACCTTC.

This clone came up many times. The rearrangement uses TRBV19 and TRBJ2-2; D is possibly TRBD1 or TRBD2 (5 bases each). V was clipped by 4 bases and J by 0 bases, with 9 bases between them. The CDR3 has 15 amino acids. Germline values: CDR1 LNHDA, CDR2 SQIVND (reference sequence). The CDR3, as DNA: TGTGCCAGTAGTACAAGGGGAGCGAACACCGGGGAGCTGTTTTTT. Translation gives CASSTRGANTGELFF.

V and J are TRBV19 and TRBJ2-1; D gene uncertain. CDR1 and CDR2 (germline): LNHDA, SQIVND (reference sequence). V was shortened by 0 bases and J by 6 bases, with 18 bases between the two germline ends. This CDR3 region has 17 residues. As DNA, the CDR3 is TGTGCCAGTAGTATAGATGGTAGCCTCCCCCCGGCCAATGAGCAGTTCTTC. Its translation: CASSIDGSLPPANEQFF.

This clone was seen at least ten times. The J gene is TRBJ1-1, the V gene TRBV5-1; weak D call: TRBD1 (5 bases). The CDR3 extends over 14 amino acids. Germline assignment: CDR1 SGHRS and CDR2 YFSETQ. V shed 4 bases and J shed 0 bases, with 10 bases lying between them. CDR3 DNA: TGCGCCAGCAGCCGGGGGGAGTTGAACACTGAAGCTTTCTTT. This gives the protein CASSRGELNTEAFF.

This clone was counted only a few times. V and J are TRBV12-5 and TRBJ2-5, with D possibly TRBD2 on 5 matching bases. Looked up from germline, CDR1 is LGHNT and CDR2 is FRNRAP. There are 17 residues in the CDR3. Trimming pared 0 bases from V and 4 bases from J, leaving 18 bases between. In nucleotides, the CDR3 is TGTGCTAGTGGTTTGGTAAGAGGGAGCCCGGGTGGAGAGACCCAGTACTTC. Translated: CASGLVRGSPGGETQYF.

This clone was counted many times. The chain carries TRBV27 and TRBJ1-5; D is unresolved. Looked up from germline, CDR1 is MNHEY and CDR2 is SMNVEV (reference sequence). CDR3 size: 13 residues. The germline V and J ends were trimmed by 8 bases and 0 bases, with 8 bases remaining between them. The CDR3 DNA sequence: TGTGCCAGCGCCCGATATAGCAATCAGCCCCAGCATTTT. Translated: CASARYSNQPQHF.

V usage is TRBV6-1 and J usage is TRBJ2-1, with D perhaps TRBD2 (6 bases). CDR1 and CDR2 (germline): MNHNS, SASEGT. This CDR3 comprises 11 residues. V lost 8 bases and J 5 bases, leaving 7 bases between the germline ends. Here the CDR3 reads CASERDNEQFF. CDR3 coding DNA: TGTGCCAGCGAGCGGGACAATGAGCAGTTCTTC.

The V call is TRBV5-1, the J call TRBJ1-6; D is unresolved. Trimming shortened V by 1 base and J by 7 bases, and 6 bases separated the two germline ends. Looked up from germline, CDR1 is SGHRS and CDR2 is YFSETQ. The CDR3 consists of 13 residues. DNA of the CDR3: TGCGCCAGCAGCTTGCACTTAAATTCACCCCTCCACTTT. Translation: CASSLHLNSPLHF.

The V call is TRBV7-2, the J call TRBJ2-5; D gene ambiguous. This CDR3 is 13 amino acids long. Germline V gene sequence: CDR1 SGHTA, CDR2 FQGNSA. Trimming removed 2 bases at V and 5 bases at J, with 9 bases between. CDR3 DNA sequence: TGTGCCAGCAGCTTAAAACTATTGGAGACCCAGTACTTC. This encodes CASSLKLLETQYF.

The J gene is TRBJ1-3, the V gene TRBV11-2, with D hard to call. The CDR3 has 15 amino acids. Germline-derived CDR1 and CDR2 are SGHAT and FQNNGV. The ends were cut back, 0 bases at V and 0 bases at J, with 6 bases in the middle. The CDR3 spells CASSLEGLSGNTIYF. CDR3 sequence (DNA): TGTGCCAGCAGCTTAGAGGGCCTCTCTGGAAACACCATATATTTT.

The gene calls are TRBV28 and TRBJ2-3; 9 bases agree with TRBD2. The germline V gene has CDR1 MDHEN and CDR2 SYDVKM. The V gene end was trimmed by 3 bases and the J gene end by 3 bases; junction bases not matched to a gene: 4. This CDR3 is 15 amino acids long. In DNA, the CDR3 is TGTGCCAGCAGTTTCGGGGCGGGAGGGACAGATACGCAGTATTTT. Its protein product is CASSFGAGGTDTQYF.

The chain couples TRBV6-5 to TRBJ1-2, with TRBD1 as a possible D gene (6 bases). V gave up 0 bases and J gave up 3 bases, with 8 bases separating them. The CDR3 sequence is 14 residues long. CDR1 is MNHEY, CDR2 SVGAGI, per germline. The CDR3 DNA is TGTGCCAGCAGTTACTCTAGGGGGTACTATGGCTACACCTTC. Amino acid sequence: CASSYSRGYYGYTF.

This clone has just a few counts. As DNA, the CDR3 is TGTGCCAGCAGTGAAGAGAGTAGCGGGAGCTATGAGCAGTTCTTC. Amino acids: CASSEESSGSYEQFF. This rearrangement joins TRBV6-1 to TRBJ2-1, with 9 bases matching TRBD2. Germline CDR1 and CDR2: MNHNS and SASEGT. CDR3 length: 15 amino acids. V shed 1 base and J 8 bases; nucleotides not matched to a gene: 6.

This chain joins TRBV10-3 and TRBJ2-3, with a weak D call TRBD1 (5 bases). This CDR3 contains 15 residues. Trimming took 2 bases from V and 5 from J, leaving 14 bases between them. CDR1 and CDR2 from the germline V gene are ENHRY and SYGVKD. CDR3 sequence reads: CAISEPQGVVDTQYF. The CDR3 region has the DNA TGTGCCATCAGTGAGCCCCAGGGTGTCGTAGATACGCAGTATTTT.

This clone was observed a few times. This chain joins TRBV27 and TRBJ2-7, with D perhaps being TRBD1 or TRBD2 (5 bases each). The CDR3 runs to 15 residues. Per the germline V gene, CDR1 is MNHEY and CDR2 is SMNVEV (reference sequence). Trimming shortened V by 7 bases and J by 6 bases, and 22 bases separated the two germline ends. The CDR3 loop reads CASTKTGLRATEQYF. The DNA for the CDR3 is TGTGCCAGCACCAAAACGGGGCTACGGGCTACCGAGCAGTACTTC.

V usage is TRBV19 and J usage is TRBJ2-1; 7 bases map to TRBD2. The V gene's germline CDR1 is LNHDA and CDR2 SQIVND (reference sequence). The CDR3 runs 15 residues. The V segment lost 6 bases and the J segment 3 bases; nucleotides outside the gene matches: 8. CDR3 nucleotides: TGTGCCAGTAGCCCCACTAGCGTCAGCTACAATGAGCAGTTCTTC. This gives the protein CASSPTSVSYNEQFF.

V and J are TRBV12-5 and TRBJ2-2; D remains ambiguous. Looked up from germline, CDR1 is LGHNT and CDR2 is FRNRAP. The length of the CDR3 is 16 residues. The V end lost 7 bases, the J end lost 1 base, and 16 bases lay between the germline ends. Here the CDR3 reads CASASPSGLNTGELFF. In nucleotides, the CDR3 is TGTGCTAGTGCCTCCCCAAGTGGCCTGAACACCGGGGAGCTGTTTTTT.

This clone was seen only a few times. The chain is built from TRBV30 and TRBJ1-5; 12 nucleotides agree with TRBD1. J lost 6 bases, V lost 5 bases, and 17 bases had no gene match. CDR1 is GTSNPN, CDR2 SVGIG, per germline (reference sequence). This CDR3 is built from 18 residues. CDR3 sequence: CAWEAPRDRGLRSQPQHF. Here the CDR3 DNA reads TGTGCCTGGGAGGCCCCCCGGGACAGGGGGCTTAGGAGTCAGCCCCAGCATTTT.

CDR3 in amino acids: CAISDLYSTDTQYF. The CDR3 region has the DNA TGTGCCATCAGTGACCTTTACAGCACAGATACGCAGTATTTT. This chain links TRBV10-3 with TRBJ2-3; D gene uncertain. The germline V and J ends were trimmed by 3 bases and 0 bases, with 7 bases remaining between them. The CDR3 length is 14 residues. From germline, CDR1 is ENHRY and CDR2 SYGVKD.